The following is a T cell receptor (beta chain) sequence with its context. Profiled with immunoSEQ multiplex PCR; TCRdb holds only in-frame clones, not every one. The repertoire holds about 170,000 clones, with around 82% as singletons. This CDR3 is built from 14 residues. Germline lookup yields CDR1 SGDLS and CDR2 YYNGEE. The junction had 1 base not matched to a gene; V was cut back by 2 bases and J by 4 bases. This sample is part of a study of blood T cell repertoires in COVID-19. Study context: Samples representing acute and convalescent COVID-19 were sourced from the United States, Italy and Spain. PBMCs, B-cell-depleted T cells, or T cells provided the cDNA or gDNA that made up the material.

The V gene is TRBV9, the J gene TRBJ2-1; 9 nucleotides agree with TRBD2. The sequence was collected from a man aged 70-80 years with active or convalescent COVID-19. The source material was peripheral blood. The CDR3 spells CASSVTSGYNEQFF. CDR3 nucleotides: TGTGCCAGCAGCGTGACTAGCGGTTACAATGAGCAGTTCTTC. The full variable domain, with the rest looked up from reference TRBV9 and TRBJ2-1, is DSGVTQTPKHLITATGQRVTLRCSPRSGDLSVYWYQQSLDQGLQFLIQYYNGEERAKGNILERFSAQQFPDLHSELNLSSLELGDSALYFCASSVTSGYNEQFFGPGTRLTVL.